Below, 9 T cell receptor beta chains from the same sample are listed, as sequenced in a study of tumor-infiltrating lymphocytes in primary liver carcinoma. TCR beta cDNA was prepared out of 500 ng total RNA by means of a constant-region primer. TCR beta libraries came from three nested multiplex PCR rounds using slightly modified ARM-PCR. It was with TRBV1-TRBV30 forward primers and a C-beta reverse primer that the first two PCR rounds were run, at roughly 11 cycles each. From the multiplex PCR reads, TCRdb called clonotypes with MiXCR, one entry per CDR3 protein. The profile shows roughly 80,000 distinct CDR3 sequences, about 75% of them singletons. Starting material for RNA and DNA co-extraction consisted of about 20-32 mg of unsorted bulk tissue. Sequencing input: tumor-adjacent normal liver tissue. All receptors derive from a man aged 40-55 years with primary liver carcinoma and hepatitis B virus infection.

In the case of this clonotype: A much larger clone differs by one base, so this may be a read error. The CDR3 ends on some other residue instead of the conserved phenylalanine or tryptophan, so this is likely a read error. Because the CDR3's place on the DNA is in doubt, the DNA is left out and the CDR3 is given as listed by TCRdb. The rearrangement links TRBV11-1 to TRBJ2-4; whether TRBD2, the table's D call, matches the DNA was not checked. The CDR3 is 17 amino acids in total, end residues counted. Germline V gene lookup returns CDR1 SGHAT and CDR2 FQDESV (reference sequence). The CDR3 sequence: CASSFPGTSGIKNIEYL.

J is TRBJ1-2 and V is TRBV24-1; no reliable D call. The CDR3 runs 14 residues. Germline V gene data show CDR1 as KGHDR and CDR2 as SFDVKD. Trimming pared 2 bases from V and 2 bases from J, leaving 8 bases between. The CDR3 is CATSDWNTNYGYTF. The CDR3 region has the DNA TGTGCCACCAGTGATTGGAACACCAACTATGGCTACACCTTC.

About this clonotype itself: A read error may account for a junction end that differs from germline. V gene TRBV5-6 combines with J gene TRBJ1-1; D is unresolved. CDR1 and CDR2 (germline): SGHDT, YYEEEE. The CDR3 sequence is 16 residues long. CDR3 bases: TGTACCAGCAGCCATAATCACCCATACGGACGGGAGGGAGCCTTCTTT. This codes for CTSSHNHPYGREGAFF.

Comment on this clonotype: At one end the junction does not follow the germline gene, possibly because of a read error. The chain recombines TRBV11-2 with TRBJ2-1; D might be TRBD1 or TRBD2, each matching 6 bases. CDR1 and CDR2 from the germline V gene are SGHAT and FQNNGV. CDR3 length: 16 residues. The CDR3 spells CVSSVDVGGHYNEQFF. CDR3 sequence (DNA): TGTGTCAGCAGCGTGGATGTGGGGGGACACTACAATGAGCAGTTCTTC.

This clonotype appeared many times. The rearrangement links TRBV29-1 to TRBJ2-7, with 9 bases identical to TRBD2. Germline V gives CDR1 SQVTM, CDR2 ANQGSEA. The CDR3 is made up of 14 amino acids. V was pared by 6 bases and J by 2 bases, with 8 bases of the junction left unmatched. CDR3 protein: CSVDSGRATYEQYF. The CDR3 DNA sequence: TGCAGCGTCGATAGCGGGAGAGCCACCTACGAGCAGTACTTC.

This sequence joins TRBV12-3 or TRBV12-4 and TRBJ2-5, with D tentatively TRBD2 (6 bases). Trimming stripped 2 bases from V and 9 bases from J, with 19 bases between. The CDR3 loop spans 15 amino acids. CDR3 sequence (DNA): TGTGCCAGCAGTTTATTGAGCGGGCTCCTAATTGCCCAGTACTTC. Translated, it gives CASSLLSGLLIAQYF.

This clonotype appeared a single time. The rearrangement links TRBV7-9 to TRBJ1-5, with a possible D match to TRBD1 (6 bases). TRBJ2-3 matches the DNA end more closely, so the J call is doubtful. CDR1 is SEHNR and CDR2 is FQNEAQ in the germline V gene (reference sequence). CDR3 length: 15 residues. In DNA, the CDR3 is TGTGCCAGCAGCTTCGGGACAAGGAACAATCAGCCCCAGTATTTT. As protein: CASSFGTRNNQPQYF.

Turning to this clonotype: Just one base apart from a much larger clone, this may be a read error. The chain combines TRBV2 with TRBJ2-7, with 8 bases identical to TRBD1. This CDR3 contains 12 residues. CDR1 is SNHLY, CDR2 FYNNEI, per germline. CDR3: CVSIDRGQEQYF. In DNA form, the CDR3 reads TGTGTCAGCATTGACAGGGGTCAGGAGCAGTACTTC.

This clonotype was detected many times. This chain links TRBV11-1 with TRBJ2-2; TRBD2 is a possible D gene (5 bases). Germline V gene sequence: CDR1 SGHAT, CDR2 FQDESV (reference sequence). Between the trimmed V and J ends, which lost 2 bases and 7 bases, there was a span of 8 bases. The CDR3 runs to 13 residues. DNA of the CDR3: TGTGCCAGCAGCTTACTAGCCGGCGGGGAGCTGTTTTTT. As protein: CASSLLAGGELFF.